This TCR beta chain appears in the sequencing data of a study of blood T cell repertoires in COVID-19. Turning to the study itself: The study drew acute and convalescent COVID-19 samples from the United States, Italy and Spain. Sources were T cells, B-cell-depleted T cells, or PBMCs; the material itself was cDNA or gDNA.

This clone was observed a few times. In the original processing: For nucleated cells, counts were estimated from reference gene primer amplification. This table comes from immunoSEQ multiplex PCR, and its TCRdb copy is limited to in-frame clones, with some not included. V, J and clone size are those of that table, while D and trimming were read from the DNA. The sample consists of about 100,000 clones, approximately 86% of them appearing once. This CDR3 comprises 15 residues. The germline V gene encodes CDR1 MNHEY and CDR2 SVGEGT. Trimming cost V 4 bases and J 0 bases, with 13 bases left between them.

Sequenced: peripheral blood. This receptor was taken from a man older than 75 with acute or convalescent COVID-19. This rearrangement joins TRBV6-2 or TRBV6-3 to TRBJ2-7, with D possibly TRBD1 on 5 matching bases. The CDR3 bases are TGTGCCAGCAGTTCCAGGGTTGCCTCCTCCTACGAGCAGTACTTC. This codes for CASSSRVASSYEQYF.